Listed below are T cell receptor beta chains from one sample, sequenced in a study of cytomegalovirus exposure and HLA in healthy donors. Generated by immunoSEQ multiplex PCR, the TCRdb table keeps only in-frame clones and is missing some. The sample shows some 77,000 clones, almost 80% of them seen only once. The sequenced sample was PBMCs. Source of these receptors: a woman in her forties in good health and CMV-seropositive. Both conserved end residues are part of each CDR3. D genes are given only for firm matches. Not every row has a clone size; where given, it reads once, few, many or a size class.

cdr3_aa: CASRDSGRDNNEQFF
cdr3_nt: TGTGCCAGCAGGGATAGCGGGAGGGATAACAATGAGCAGTTCTTC
d_call: TRBD2
v_call: TRBV6-6
clone_size: NA
j_call: TRBJ2-1

cdr3_aa: CASSNRNTIYF
cdr3_nt: TGTGCCAGCAGCAACCGGAACACCATATATTTT
d_call: NA
v_call: TRBV7-9
clone_size: NA
j_call: TRBJ1-3

cdr3_aa: CASSPGTRGLTNTEAFF
cdr3_nt: TGTGCCAGCAGTCCCGGGACAAGGGGGCTGACAAACACTGAAGCTTTCTTT
d_call: TRBD1
v_call: TRBV28
clone_size: NA
j_call: TRBJ1-1

cdr3_aa: CSVEESYEQYF
cdr3_nt: TGCAGCGTTGAGGAGTCCTACGAGCAGTACTTC
d_call: NA
v_call: TRBV29-1
clone_size: NA
j_call: TRBJ2-7

cdr3_aa: CASSLRGEGVKNIQYF
cdr3_nt: TGCGCCAGCAGCTTGAGGGGGGAGGGTGTCAAAAACATTCAGTACTTC
d_call: NA
v_call: TRBV5-1
clone_size: NA
j_call: TRBJ2-4

cdr3_aa: CASSEEQTREQFF
cdr3_nt: TGTGCCAGCAGTGAAGAGCAGACGAGGGAGCAGTTCTTC
d_call: NA
v_call: TRBV6-1
clone_size: few
j_call: TRBJ2-1

cdr3_aa: CASSYSSYYEQYF
cdr3_nt: TGTGCCAGCAGTTACTCGAGCTACTACGAGCAGTACTTC
d_call: NA
v_call: TRBV6-5
clone_size: NA
j_call: TRBJ2-7

cdr3_aa: CAWSHPLSTNEKLFF
cdr3_nt: TGTGCCTGGAGTCATCCACTCTCAACTAATGAAAAACTGTTTTTT
d_call: NA
v_call: TRBV30
clone_size: few
j_call: TRBJ1-4

cdr3_aa: CASSLDPPGRTGVNQPQHF
cdr3_nt: TGCGCCAGCAGCTTGGATCCCCCTGGGAGGACAGGGGTGAATCAGCCCCAGCATTTT
d_call: TRBD1
v_call: TRBV5-1
clone_size: NA
j_call: TRBJ1-5

cdr3_aa: CASSSPATNEKLFF
cdr3_nt: TGTGCCAGTAGTTCCCCCGCAACTAATGAAAAACTGTTTTTT
d_call: NA
v_call: TRBV19
clone_size: NA
j_call: TRBJ1-4